Presented here are 17 T cell receptor beta chains from one specimen sequenced in a study of blood T cell repertoires in COVID-19. Clones were read by immunoSEQ multiplex PCR, and TCRdb kept only the in-frame ones, dropping some. In the table there are a few hundred thousand clones, 82% of which are singletons. The sequenced sample consisted of peripheral blood. The receptors shown here come from a woman aged 65 to 85 with COVID-19, enrolled during active disease.

The CDR3, as DNA: TGTGCCAGCAGCTTCGTTGAGGGAGATGGCTACACCTTC. Residues: CASSFVEGDGYTF. This chain joins TRBV5-6 and TRBJ1-2; D not resolved. Trimming removed 2 bases from V and 6 bases from J, with 11 bases in between. The CDR3 has 13 amino acids. Per germline, CDR1 SGHDT and CDR2 YYEEEE.

Only one count was recorded for this clone. This chain joins TRBV7-2 and TRBJ2-7; the D gene is possibly TRBD1 (6 bases). This CDR3 is built from 13 residues. With 5 bases removed from V and 2 bases from J, the gap between germline ends came to 10 bases. The V gene's germline CDR1 is SGHTA and CDR2 FQGNSA. CDR3 in DNA: TGTGCCAGCAGCCTGGGGACAACCTACGAGCAGTACTTC. Residues: CASSLGTTYEQYF.

This clone was observed a handful of times. The gene calls are TRBV18 and TRBJ1-1; TRBD1 matches 7 bases. CDR3 size: 16 residues. CDR1 and CDR2 (germline): KGHSH, LQKENI. The V segment lost 3 bases and the J segment 1 base; nucleotides outside the gene matches: 8. The CDR3 protein is CASSPPSQGSNTEAFF. CDR3 nucleotide sequence: TGTGCCAGCTCACCTCCCTCACAGGGGTCGAACACTGAAGCTTTCTTT.

The chain couples TRBV7-2 to TRBJ2-6, with D possibly matching TRBD1 (5 bases). This CDR3 is built from 15 residues. The germline V gene has CDR1 SGHTA and CDR2 FQGNSA. V gave up 2 bases and J gave up 2 bases, with 7 bases separating them. In DNA form, the CDR3 reads TGTGCCAGCAGCTTATTCAGGGCTGGGGCCAACGTCCTGACTTTC. Its translation: CASSLFRAGANVLTF.

This clone was seen once. The V and J genes are TRBV2 and TRBJ2-2; D perhaps matches TRBD2 (6 bases). CDR3 size: 14 residues. Trimming removed 7 bases from V and 3 bases from J, with 12 bases in between. Germline CDR1 is SNHLY and CDR2 is FYNNEI. The CDR3 bases are TGTGCCAGCAAGGCCGGGAGATACACCGGGGAGCTGTTTTTT. Protein sequence: CASKAGRYTGELFF.

This chain links TRBV7-2 with TRBJ1-1, with no clear D. V was shortened by 3 bases and J by 4 bases, with 21 bases between the two germline ends. From germline, CDR1 is SGHTA and CDR2 FQGNSA. The CDR3 covers 17 residues. In nucleotides, the CDR3 is TGTGCCAGCAGCTTCATTACAGCGAGGCGGGGAATCACTGAAGCTTTCTTT. It encodes CASSFITARRGITEAFF.

The chain links TRBV7-2 to TRBJ2-3; no firm D call. Germline lookup yields CDR1 SGHTA and CDR2 FQGNSA. With 2 bases removed from V and 7 bases from J, the gap between germline ends came to 7 bases. There are 12 residues in the CDR3. The CDR3 DNA sequence: TGTGCCAGCAGCTTACAGGCGAATACGCAGTATTTT. This encodes CASSLQANTQYF.

The chain uses TRBV2 and TRBJ1-4; TRBD1 agrees at 8 bases. Germline V gene lookup returns CDR1 SNHLY and CDR2 FYNNEI. Trimming removed 8 bases from V and 3 bases from J; junction bases left unmatched: 5. The CDR3 has 14 amino acids. CDR3 nucleotide sequence: TGTGCCAGCGCCCAACAGGGGGCTAATGAAAAACTGTTTTTT. It encodes CASAQQGANEKLFF.

The rearrangement links TRBV21-1 to TRBJ1-3; the table gives TRBD1 as D, unverified against the DNA. TRBV21-1 is a known pseudogene. There are 17 residues in the CDR3. In nucleotides, the CDR3 is TGTGCCAGCAGCAAGATAGGGGGACAGGGTATCCGAAACACCATATATTTT. It codes for CASSKIGGQGIRNTIYF.

This clone was found once. The chain is built from TRBV10-3 and TRBJ2-1; 12 nucleotides line up with TRBD2. Germline CDR1 is ENHRY and CDR2 is SYGVKD. Losses at the gene ends were 2 bases for V and 8 bases for J; bases not matched to a gene: 4. The CDR3 is 15 residues long. The CDR3, as DNA: TGTGCCATCAGTGAGCTAGCGGGAGGGCCATATGAGCAGTTCTTC. Translation: CAISELAGGPYEQFF.

This clone turned up a few times. The chain recombines TRBV7-9 with TRBJ2-7; the D is unclear. This CDR3 spans 12 amino acids. Germline V gene sequence: CDR1 SEHNR, CDR2 FQNEAQ (reference sequence). The germline V and J ends were trimmed by 6 bases and 0 bases, with 6 bases remaining between them. The CDR3 loop reads CASSYFSYEQYF. CDR3 coding DNA: TGTGCCAGCAGTTACTTCTCCTACGAGCAGTACTTC.

In DNA form, the CDR3 reads TGTGCCATCAAGACAGCGACTGAGCAGTTCTTC. Amino acids: CAIKTATEQFF. V and J are TRBV10-3 and TRBJ2-1; the D gene is possibly TRBD1 (5 bases). CDR3 length: 11 amino acids. Germline V lookup: CDR1 ENHRY, CDR2 SYGVKD. The V gene lost 7 bases and the J gene lost 9 bases, with 10 bases spanning the gap.

The V and J genes are TRBV19 and TRBJ2-6; 7 bases line up with TRBD2. The V gene's germline CDR1 is LNHDA and CDR2 SQIVND (reference sequence). The V segment lost 5 bases and the J segment 0 bases; nucleotides outside the gene matches: 10. The CDR3 contains 18 residues. For the CDR3, the DNA is TGTGCCAGTAGTGGGAGGGCGGGGACTGTCTCTGGGGCCAACGTCCTGACTTTC. It specifies CASSGRAGTVSGANVLTF. The full variable domain, in which reference TRBV19 and TRBJ2-6 provide the parts outside the CDR3, is DGGITQSPKYLFRKEGQNVTLSCEQNLNHDAMYWYRQDPGQGLRLIYYSQIVNDFQKGDIAEGYSVSREKKESFPLTVTSAQKNPTAFYLCASSGRAGTVSGANVLTFGAGSRLTVL.

The V gene is TRBV7-9, the J gene TRBJ2-7; 7 nucleotides match TRBD1. The CDR3 consists of 16 residues. Germline V gene sequence: CDR1 SEHNR, CDR2 FQNEAQ (reference sequence). The junction had 9 bases not matched to a gene; V was cut back by 0 bases and J by 4 bases. The CDR3 nucleotides read TGTGCCAGCAGCTTAGCAGGGGGCCTACAGGGATACGAGCAGTACTTC. Its translation: CASSLAGGLQGYEQYF.

The chain is built from TRBV28 and TRBJ2-7; TRBD2 aligns across 11 bases. V shed 4 bases, J shed 6 bases, and the junction held 11 bases outside the gene matches. This CDR3 spans 16 amino acids. CDR1 and CDR2 from the germline V gene are MDHEN and SYDVKM. CDR3 residues: CASSSPSGRLLLEQYF. Here the CDR3 DNA reads TGTGCCAGCAGTTCCCCTAGCGGGAGGCTCCTGCTCGAGCAGTACTTC.

This CDR3 is CASSFETGYSYTEAFF. Written as DNA, the CDR3 is TGTGCCAGCAGCTTCGAGACAGGGTATAGTTACACTGAAGCTTTCTTT. V is TRBV5-5 and J is TRBJ1-1; 7 bases agree with TRBD1. The CDR3 is 16 residues long. The V segment lost 2 bases and the J segment 3 bases; nucleotides outside the gene matches: 10. Germline V gene lookup returns CDR1 SGHKS and CDR2 YYEKEE (reference sequence).

This sequence joins TRBV6-2 or TRBV6-3 and TRBJ2-7; 7 bases are shared with TRBD1. After removal of 3 bases from V and 5 bases from J, the junction contained 10 bases not matched to a gene. Per germline, CDR1 MNHEY and CDR2 SVGEGT. This CDR3 region has 15 residues. This chain's CDR3 is CASSYGQAFGDEQYF. The CDR3 DNA sequence: TGTGCCAGCAGTTATGGACAGGCCTTCGGAGACGAGCAGTACTTC.